Shown below are 12 T cell receptor beta chains from a single sample sequenced in a study of CD8 T cells in ankylosing spondylitis. General observations from the study: Blood from ankylosing spondylitis patients appeared to carry a characteristic roughly 8-variant TCR beta motif.

These TCRs are of unknown antigen specificity. In TCRdb, the 5' RACE reads were re-called with MiXCR into one record per CDR3 protein. The sample contains 750,000 to 850,000 distinct CDR3 sequences, 10% to 15% of which appear only once. The sequenced sample was blood, either unsorted or a sorted T cell fraction (not recorded which). The receptors come from a male donor with ankylosing spondylitis.

This clonotype was seen more than once but under ten times. The genes are TRBV7-2 and TRBJ1-4; D uncertain. CDR1 is SGHTA and CDR2 is FQGNSA in the germline V gene. This CDR3 region has 16 residues. Trimming cost V 2 bases and J 6 bases, with 16 bases left between them. The CDR3 DNA reads TGTGCCAGCAGCTTAAGATTCCGGAACTCGGATGAAAAACTGTTTTTT. Translated, it gives CASSLRFRNSDEKLFF. The whole variable domain, remainder taken from reference TRBV7-2 and TRBJ1-4, is GAGVSQSPSNKVTEKGKDVELRCDPISGHTALYWYRQSLGQGLEFLIYFQGNSAPDKSGLPSDRFSAERTGGSVSTLTIQRTQQEDSAVYLCASSLRFRNSDEKLFFGSGTQLSVL.

This chain uses TRBV6-2 or TRBV6-3 with TRBJ2-7, with D unclear. Trimming cost V 2 bases and J 2 bases, with 10 bases left between them. From germline, CDR1 is MNHEY and CDR2 SVGEGT. The CDR3 sequence is 14 residues long. The CDR3 nucleotides are TGTGCCAGCAGTTACGGGGTCAATACCTACGAGCAGTACTTC. Translation: CASSYGVNTYEQYF.

This clonotype was seen only a few times. This chain connects TRBV7-2 to TRBJ1-5; perhaps TRBD1 as D (6 bases). V lost 6 bases and J 0 bases, leaving 12 bases between the germline ends. From germline, CDR1 is SGHTA and CDR2 FQGNSA. The CDR3 loop spans 15 amino acids. CDR3 in DNA: TGTGCCAGCAGGAAAACAGGGAATAGCAATCAGCCCCAGCATTTT. It is translated as CASRKTGNSNQPQHF.

This clonotype came up many times. The V gene is TRBV6-1, the J gene TRBJ1-5; D perhaps matches TRBD1 (5 bases). The CDR3 length is 14 residues. Trimming took 6 bases from V and 0 from J, leaving 9 bases between them. Germline lookup yields CDR1 MNHNS and CDR2 SASEGT. Written as DNA, the CDR3 is TGTGCCAGCAGACAGGTGTCTAGCAATCAGCCCCAGCATTTT. Residues: CASRQVSSNQPQHF.

This clonotype was picked up a small number of times. V gene TRBV20-1 combines with J gene TRBJ1-2; 8 bases map to TRBD1. Trimming removed 6 bases from V and 4 bases from J; junction bases left unmatched: 10. CDR3 length: 14 residues. CDR1 is DFQATT and CDR2 is SNEGSKA in the germline V gene (reference sequence). Here the CDR3 reads CSAHRPQGGYGYTF. As DNA, the CDR3 is TGCAGTGCGCACCGCCCACAGGGGGGCTATGGCTACACCTTC.

V gene TRBV24-1 combines with J gene TRBJ2-1; D uncertain. Per the germline V gene, CDR1 is KGHDR and CDR2 is SFDVKD. This CDR3 comprises 13 residues. V gave up 2 bases and J gave up 8 bases, with 9 bases separating them. The CDR3 region is CATSDSRYHEQFF. The DNA for the CDR3 is TGTGCCACCAGTGATTCTAGGTACCATGAGCAGTTCTTC.

This clonotype showed up just once. The chain combines TRBV6-2 or TRBV6-3 with TRBJ2-7; 7 nucleotides align to TRBD1. Germline CDR1 and CDR2: MNHEY and SVGEGT. CDR3 length: 15 amino acids. V lost 4 bases and J lost 3; bases outside the gene matches: 9. The CDR3 region has the DNA TGTGCCAGCAGTTTGGGCTCGGGACAGCTCTACGAGCAGTACTTC. It codes for CASSLGSGQLYEQYF.

This clonotype came up a few times. The chain uses TRBV20-1 and TRBJ2-2; the D gene is possibly TRBD1 (5 bases). V lost 1 base and J lost 4, with 10 bases in between. This CDR3 has 14 residues. Germline CDR1 and CDR2: DFQATT and SNEGSKA (reference sequence). The CDR3 sequence: CSARVPRATGELFF. The CDR3 nucleotides read TGCAGTGCTAGAGTCCCCAGGGCCACCGGGGAGCTGTTTTTT.

CDR3 residues: CASSSLTSGVSDTQYF. The DNA of the CDR3 is TGCGCCAGCAGCTCCCTGACTAGCGGGGTTTCAGATACGCAGTATTTT. V usage is TRBV5-1 and J usage is TRBJ2-3; the match to TRBD2 covers 11 bases. Germline V lookup: CDR1 SGHRS, CDR2 YFSETQ. The CDR3 consists of 16 residues. V was clipped by 3 bases and J by 4 bases; unmatched bases: 7.

The chain carries TRBV20-1 and TRBJ2-1, with TRBD2 matching 7 bases. This CDR3 has 19 residues. Germline assignment: CDR1 DFQATT and CDR2 SNEGSKA (reference sequence). V dropped 0 bases and J dropped 0; count of bases not matched to a gene: 14. The CDR3 region is CSARDLRASGTSSYNEQFF. The CDR3, as DNA: TGCAGTGCTAGAGATCTTAGGGCTAGCGGAACTAGCTCCTACAATGAGCAGTTCTTC.

The sample holds many counts of this clonotype. The chain joins TRBV29-1 to TRBJ2-1; 11 bases agree with TRBD2. The J segment lost 8 bases and the V segment lost 1 base, leaving 7 bases of the junction unmatched. The CDR3 is 15 residues long. Germline V gene data show CDR1 as SQVTM and CDR2 as ANQGSEA. In DNA form, the CDR3 reads TGCAGCGTTGAAGGACTAGCGGGATCCGTGGATGAGCAGTTCTTC. Translation: CSVEGLAGSVDEQFF.

This clonotype has a count of ten or more. The chain uses TRBV20-1 and TRBJ1-1; D unclear. The V end was cut by 5 bases, the J end by 3 bases, with 16 bases between. This CDR3 contains 14 residues. From germline, CDR1 is DFQATT and CDR2 SNEGSKA (reference sequence). CDR3 DNA sequence: TGCAGTGCTGCTCTATTTTCGGGTCACACTGAAGCTTTCTTT. It translates to CSAALFSGHTEAFF.